Below, one T cell receptor (beta chain) is given with its context. The data originate from a study of blood T cell repertoires in COVID-19. Study-level background: T cells, B-cell-depleted T cells, or PBMCs provided the cDNA or gDNA that served as material.

Germline V gene sequence: CDR1 SEHNR, CDR2 FQNEAQ (reference sequence). V lost 7 bases to trimming and J lost 9 bases; unmatched junction nucleotides: 10. The CDR3 is 14 residues long. TCRdb keeps only in-frame clones here, not all; method: immunoSEQ multiplex PCR. Of around 200,000 clones listed, 75% to 90% are singletons. The rearrangement links TRBV7-9 to TRBJ2-2, with 8 bases that match TRBD1. Sequenced input: peripheral blood. The sequence came from a human donor with active or convalescent COVID-19. The donor label of this sample is uncertain. The CDR3 sequence is CASINQGAHRELFF. The CDR3, as DNA: TGTGCCAGCATTAATCAGGGGGCACACCGGGAGCTGTTTTTT.